This T cell receptor (beta chain) was profiled in a study of T cell repertoires and Cas9 in healthy adults (dated by TCRdb to between 2018 and 2020). Regarding the complete study: Within the CD4 and CD8 compartments, SpCas9-reactive T cells were assessed for multi-effector potency, cytotoxicity and lineage determination. The study examined preexisting T cell immunity against the Streptococcus pyogenes Cas9 nuclease (SpCas9) used in CRISPR gene editing. Points the paper makes about the study in general: SpCas9-reactive regulatory T cells were reported to mitigate proliferation and function of SpCas9-reactive effector T cells in vitro.

Library preparation was by the immunoSEQ multiplex PCR assay. Drawn from immuneACCESS, this table holds only the in-frame rearrangements with V and J called that TCRdb kept. Clones are partly lost; checked studies trace under half to an unresolved V gene and leave the rest unexplained. The sample table shows about 22,000 clones, and about 90% are seen once. The ten top clones hold 0.84% of the sample. Notes on this clone: There is no known antigen for this receptor. No base qualities exist here, and no much larger clone lies one base off it.

Donors were healthy humans. Looking up the germline V gene yields CDR1 SGHAT and CDR2 FQNNGV. Trimming leaves V shorter by 5 bases and J shorter by 2 bases, with the junction holding 5 bases beyond the gene matches. The CDR3 runs 15 residues from the cysteine to the phenylalanine. Only the CDR3 DNA stays, 45 bases, in frame from base 1. Input material: CD4+ effector T cells (CD127+, CD25-, CD137-, CD154-) from PBMCs; culture status not recorded. The V gene is TRBV11-2 and the J gene is TRBJ2-3, and 9 junction bases match TRBD2. The clonotype originates from a human donor in good health. The sequenced DNA is TGTGCCAGCAGCGGGCTAGCGGGGAACACAGATACGCAGTATTTT. This gives the protein CASSGLAGNTDTQYF.